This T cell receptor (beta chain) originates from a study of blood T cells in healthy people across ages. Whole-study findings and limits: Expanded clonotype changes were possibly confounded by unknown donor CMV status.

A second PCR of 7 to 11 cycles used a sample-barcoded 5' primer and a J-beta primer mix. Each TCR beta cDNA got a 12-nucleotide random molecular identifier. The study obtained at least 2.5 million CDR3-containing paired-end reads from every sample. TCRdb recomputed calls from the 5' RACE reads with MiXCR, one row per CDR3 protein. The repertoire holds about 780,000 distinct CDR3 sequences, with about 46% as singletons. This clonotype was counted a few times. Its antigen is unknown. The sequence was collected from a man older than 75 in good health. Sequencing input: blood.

For the CDR3, the DNA is TGCAGCGTTGAATATGGCTACGAGCAGTACTTC. Translating it yields CSVEYGYEQYF. J is TRBJ2-7 and V is TRBV29-1; D remains ambiguous. The germline gives CDR1 SQVTM, CDR2 ANQGSEA. With 2 bases removed from V and 3 bases from J, the gap between germline ends came to 5 bases. This CDR3 is built from 11 residues.